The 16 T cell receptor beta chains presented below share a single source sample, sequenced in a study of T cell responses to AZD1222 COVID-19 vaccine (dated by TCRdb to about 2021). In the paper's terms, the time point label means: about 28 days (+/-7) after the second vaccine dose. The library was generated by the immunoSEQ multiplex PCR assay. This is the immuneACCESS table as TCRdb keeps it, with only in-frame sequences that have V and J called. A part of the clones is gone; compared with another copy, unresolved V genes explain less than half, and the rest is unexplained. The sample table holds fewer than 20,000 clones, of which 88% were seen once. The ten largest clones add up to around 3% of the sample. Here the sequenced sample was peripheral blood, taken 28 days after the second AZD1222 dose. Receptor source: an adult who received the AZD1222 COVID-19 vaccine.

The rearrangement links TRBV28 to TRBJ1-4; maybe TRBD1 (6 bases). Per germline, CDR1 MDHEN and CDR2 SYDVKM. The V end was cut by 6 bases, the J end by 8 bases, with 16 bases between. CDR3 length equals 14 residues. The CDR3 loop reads CASSTDRTGEKLFF. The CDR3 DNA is TGTGCCAGCAGCACTGACAGGACGGGGGAAAAACTGTTTTTT. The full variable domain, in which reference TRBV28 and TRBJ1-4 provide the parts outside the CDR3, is DVKVTQSSRYLVKRTGEKVFLECVQDMDHENMFWYRQDPGLGLRLIYFSYDVKMKEKGDIPEGYSVSREKKERFSLILESASTNQTSMYLCASSTDRTGEKLFFGSGTQLSVL.

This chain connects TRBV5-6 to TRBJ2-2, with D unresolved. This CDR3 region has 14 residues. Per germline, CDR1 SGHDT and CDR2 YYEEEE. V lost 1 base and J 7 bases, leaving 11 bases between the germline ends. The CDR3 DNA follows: TGTGCCAGCAGCTTGAGGCTCTGGGGCGGGGAGCTGTTTTTT. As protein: CASSLRLWGGELFF.

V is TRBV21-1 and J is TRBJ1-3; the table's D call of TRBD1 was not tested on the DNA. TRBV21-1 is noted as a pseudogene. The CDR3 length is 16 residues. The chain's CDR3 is CASSKSGTGASNTIYF. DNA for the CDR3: TGTGCCAGCAGCAAATCGGGGACAGGGGCCTCAAACACCATATATTTT.

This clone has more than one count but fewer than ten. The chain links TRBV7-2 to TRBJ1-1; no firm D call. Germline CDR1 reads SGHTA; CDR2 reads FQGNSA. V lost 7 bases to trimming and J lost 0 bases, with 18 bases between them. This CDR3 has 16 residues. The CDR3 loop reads CASTLHPGYLNTEAFF. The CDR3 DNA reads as TGTGCCAGCACTCTACATCCCGGGTATCTGAACACTGAAGCTTTCTTT.

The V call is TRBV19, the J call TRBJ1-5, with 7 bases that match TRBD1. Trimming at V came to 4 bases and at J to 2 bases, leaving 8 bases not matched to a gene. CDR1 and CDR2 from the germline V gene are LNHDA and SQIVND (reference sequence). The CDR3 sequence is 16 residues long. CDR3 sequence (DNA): TGTGCCAGTAGTAGCCCCGACAGGGAAGGCAATCAGCCCCAGCATTTT. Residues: CASSSPDREGNQPQHF. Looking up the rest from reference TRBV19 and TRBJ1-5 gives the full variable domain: DGGITQSPKYLFRKEGQNVTLSCEQNLNHDAMYWYRQDPGQGLRLIYYSQIVNDFQKGDIAEGYSVSREKKESFPLTVTSAQKNPTAFYLCASSSPDREGNQPQHFGDGTRLSIL.

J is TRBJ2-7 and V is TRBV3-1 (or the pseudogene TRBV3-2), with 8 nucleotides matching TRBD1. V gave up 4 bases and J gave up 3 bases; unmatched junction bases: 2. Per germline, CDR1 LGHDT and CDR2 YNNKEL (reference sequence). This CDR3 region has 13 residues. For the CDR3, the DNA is TGTGCCAGCAGCCGCGGACAGGGCTACGAGCAGTACTTC. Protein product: CASSRGQGYEQYF.

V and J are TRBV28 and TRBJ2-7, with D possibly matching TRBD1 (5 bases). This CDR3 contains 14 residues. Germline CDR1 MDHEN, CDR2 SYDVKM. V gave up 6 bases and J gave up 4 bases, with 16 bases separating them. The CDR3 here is CASRKGKWSYEQYF. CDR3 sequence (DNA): TGTGCCAGCAGGAAGGGGAAGTGGTCTTACGAGCAGTACTTC.

CDR3 DNA: TGTGCCTGGAGGGACACCCGAGCCGCCACCGGGGAGCTGTTTTTT. Its translation: CAWRDTRAATGELFF. V usage is TRBV30 and J usage is TRBJ2-2, with a weak D call TRBD1 (5 bases). Trimming removed 3 bases at V and 4 bases at J, with 15 bases between. The CDR3 extends over 15 amino acids. CDR1 and CDR2 from the germline V gene are GTSNPN and SVGIG (reference sequence).

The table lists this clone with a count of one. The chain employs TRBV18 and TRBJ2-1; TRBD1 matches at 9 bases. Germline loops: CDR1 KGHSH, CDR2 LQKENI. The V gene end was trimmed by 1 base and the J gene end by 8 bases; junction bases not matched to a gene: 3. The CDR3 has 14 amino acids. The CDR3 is CASSPQDRGYEQFF. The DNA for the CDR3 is TGTGCCAGCTCACCACAGGACAGGGGTTATGAGCAGTTCTTC.

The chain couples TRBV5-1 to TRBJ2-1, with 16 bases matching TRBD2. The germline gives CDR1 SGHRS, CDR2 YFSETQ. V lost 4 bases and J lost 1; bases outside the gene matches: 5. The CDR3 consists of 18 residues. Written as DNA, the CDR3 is TGCGCCAGCAGCCCGGGACTAGCGGGGGGGAGGTCCTACAATGAGCAGTTCTTC. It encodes CASSPGLAGGRSYNEQFF.

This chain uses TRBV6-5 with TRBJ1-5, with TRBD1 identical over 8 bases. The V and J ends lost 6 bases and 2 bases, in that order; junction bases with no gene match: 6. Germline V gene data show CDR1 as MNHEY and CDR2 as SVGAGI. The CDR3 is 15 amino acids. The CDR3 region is CASSPQGAGNQPQHF. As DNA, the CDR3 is TGTGCCAGCAGCCCCCAGGGGGCGGGCAATCAGCCCCAGCATTTT.

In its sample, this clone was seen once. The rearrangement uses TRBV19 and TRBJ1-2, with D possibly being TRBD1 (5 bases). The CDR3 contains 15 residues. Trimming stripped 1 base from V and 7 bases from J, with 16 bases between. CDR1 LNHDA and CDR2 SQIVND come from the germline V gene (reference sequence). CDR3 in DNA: TGTGCCAGTAGTATAGTGGAACAGGCGCCACGTGGCTACACCTTC. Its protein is CASSIVEQAPRGYTF.

This CDR3 reads CASSLTRQGVAFF. CDR3 bases: TGTGCCAGCAGCTTAACAAGGCAGGGGGTGGCTTTCTTT. This chain connects TRBV7-3 to TRBJ1-1, with 7 bases matching TRBD1. CDR3 size: 13 residues. Germline V CDR1 and CDR2: SGHTA, FQGTGA. Germline trimming cut 0 bases from V and 11 bases from J; bases unmatched to any gene: 6.

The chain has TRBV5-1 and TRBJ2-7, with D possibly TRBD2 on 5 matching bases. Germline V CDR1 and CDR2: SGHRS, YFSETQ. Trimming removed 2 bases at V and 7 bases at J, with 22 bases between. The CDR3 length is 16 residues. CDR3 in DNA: TGCGCCAGCAGCTTAAGTCTGTCAGCGGACCCCTGGGAGCAGTACTTC. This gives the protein CASSLSLSADPWEQYF.

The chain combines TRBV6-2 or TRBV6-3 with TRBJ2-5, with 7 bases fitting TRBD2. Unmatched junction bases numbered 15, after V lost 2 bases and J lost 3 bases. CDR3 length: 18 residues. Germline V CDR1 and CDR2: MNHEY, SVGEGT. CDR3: CASSYHPDYLADKETQYF. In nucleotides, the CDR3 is TGTGCCAGCAGTTACCATCCCGACTACCTAGCGGACAAAGAGACCCAGTACTTC.

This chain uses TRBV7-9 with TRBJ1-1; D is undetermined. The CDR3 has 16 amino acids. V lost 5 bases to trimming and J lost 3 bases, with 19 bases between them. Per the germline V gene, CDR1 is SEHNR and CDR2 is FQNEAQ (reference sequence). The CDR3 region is CASSPGRTGFDTEAFF. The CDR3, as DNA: TGTGCCAGCAGCCCTGGACGGACCGGGTTTGACACTGAAGCTTTCTTT. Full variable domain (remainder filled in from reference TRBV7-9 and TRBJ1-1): DTGVSQNPRHKITKRGQNVTFRCDPISEHNRLYWYRQTLGQGPEFLTYFQNEAQLEKSRLLSDRFSAERPKGSFSTLEIQRTEQGDSAMYLCASSPGRTGFDTEAFFGQGTRLTVV.